This TCR beta chain came from a study of T cell clusters in autoimmune cytopenias. Study summary: TRB sequencing had a median approximately 53,000 reads and roughly 2,400 distinct clonotypes per sample.

Each sample's input was roughly 230 ng genomic DNA, some 38,000 genome equivalents. This CDR3 contains 11 residues. Per the germline V gene, CDR1 is MNHNS and CDR2 is SASEGT. Points from the study as a whole: Primary autoimmune cytopenia patients seemingly lacked the physiological T cell clusters found in healthy donors. TRB repertoire shifts in secondary cytopenia and chronic lymphocytic leukemia mostly reflected lymphoma, not autoimmunity.

Multiplex touch-down PCR amplified TRB using TRB-A and TRB-B pools in one tube. For each CDR3 protein, TCRdb gives one entry from its re-call of the multiplex PCR reads, without DNA. This sample's table reports some 6,900 distinct CDR3 sequences. As regards this clonotype: Its antigen is currently unknown.

These records were also assigned to another study, of T cell repertoires in aging, cancer and after chemotherapy. According to that study: Six age groups, ranging from 30 or younger to 70 or older, included the donors.

The clonotype comes from a human donor in good health. V gene TRBV6-1 combines with J gene TRBJ1-2. The sequenced material came from peripheral blood. The CDR3 is CASGRDYGYTF.